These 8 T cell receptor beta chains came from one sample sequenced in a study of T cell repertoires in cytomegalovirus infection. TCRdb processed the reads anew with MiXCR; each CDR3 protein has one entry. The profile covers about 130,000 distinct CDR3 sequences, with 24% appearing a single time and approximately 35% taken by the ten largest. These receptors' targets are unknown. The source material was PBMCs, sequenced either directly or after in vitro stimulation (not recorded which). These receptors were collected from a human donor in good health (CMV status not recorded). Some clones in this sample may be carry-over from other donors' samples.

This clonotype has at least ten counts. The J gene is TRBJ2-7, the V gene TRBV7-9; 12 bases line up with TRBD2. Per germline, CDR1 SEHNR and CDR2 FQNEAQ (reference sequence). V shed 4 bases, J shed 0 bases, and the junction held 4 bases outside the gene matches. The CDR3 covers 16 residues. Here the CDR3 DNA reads TGTGCCAGCAGCTATACGGGACTAGCGGGCTCCTACGAGCAGTACGTC. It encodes CASSYTGLAGSYEQYV.

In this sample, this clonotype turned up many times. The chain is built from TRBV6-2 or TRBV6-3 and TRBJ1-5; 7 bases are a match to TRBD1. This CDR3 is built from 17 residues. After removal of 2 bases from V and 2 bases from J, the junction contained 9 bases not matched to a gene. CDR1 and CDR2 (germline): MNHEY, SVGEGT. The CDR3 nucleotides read TGTGCCAGCAGTTACGAACAGGGGATAAATGGCAATCAGCCCCAGCATTTT. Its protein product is CASSYEQGINGNQPQHF.

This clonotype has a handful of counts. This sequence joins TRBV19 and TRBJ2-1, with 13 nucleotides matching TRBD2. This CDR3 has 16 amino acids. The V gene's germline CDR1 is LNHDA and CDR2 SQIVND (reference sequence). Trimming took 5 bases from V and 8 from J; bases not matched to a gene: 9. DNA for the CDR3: TGTGCCAGTAGTCCCGGACTAGCGGGAGTGAGGTATGAGCAGTTCTTC. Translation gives CASSPGLAGVRYEQFF.

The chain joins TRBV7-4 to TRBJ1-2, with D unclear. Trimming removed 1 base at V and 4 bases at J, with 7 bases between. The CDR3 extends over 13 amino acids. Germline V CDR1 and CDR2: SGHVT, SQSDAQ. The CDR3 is CASSLEQAYGYTF. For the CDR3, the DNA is TGTGCCAGCAGCTTAGAGCAAGCCTATGGCTACACCTTC.

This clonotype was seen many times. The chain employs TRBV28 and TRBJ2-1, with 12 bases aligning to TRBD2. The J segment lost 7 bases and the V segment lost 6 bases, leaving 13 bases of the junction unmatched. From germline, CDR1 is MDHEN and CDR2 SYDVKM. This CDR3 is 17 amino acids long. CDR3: CASSLGLAGWRGNEQFF. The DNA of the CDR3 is TGTGCCAGCAGCCTTGGACTAGCGGGATGGCGAGGGAATGAGCAGTTCTTC.

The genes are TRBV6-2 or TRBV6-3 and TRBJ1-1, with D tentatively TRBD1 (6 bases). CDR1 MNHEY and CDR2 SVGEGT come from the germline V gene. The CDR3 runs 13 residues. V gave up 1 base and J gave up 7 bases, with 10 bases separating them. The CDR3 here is CASSYFGGGEAFF. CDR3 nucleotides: TGTGCCAGCAGTTACTTCGGGGGCGGTGAAGCTTTCTTT.

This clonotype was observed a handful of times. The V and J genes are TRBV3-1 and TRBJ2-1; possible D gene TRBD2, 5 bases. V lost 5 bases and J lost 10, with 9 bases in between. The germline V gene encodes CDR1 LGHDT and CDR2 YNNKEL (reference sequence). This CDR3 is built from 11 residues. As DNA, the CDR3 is TGTGCCAGCAGCTACCAGCGGGAGCAGTTCTTC. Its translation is CASSYQREQFF.

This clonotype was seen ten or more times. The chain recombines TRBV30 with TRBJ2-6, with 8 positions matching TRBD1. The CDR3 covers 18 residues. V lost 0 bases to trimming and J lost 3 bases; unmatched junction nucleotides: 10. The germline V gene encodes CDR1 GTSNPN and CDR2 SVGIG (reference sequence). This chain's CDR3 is CAWSVLGQGTFGANVLTF. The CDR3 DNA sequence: TGTGCCTGGAGTGTACTAGGACAGGGCACATTTGGGGCCAACGTCCTGACTTTC.